This TCR beta chain was sequenced for a study of CD39 and CD103 CD8 tumor-infiltrating T cells. The germline V gene encodes CDR1 GTSNPN and CDR2 SVGIG (reference sequence). The CDR3 length is 15 residues. Trimming removed 2 bases from V and 2 bases from J, with 16 bases in between. This clone was seen more than once but under ten times. Produced via immunoSEQ multiplex PCR; TCRdb's table is partial and in-frame only. The profile shows a few hundred clones, 45% to 55% of them singletons. Sequenced material: CD39+ CD103+ CD8+ T cells sorted from the tumor. Subset meaning: CD103+CD39+ double-positive CD45RA- CD8 T cells. The origin of this receptor is a human donor with head and neck squamous cell carcinoma. The genes are TRBV30 and TRBJ2-7, with TRBD2 as a possible D gene (6 bases). CDR3 nucleotide sequence: TGTGCCTGGAGTTCTGAAGGGGAGGCCACCTACGAGCAGTACTTC. Translated, it gives CAWSSEGEATYEQYF.